One and the same sample provided the 25 T cell receptor beta chains below, sequenced in a study of control samples from healthy donors and cancer patients. Using immunoSEQ multiplex PCR, the repertoire was profiled, and TCRdb retains in-frame clones only, with some absent. This repertoire shows roughly 80,000 clones, roughly 88% found once; its top ten account for 5.7%. Sequencing was carried out using blood. These receptors came from a woman between 45 and 60 years old in good health.

This clone was observed a few times. V and J are TRBV28 and TRBJ2-7, with D perhaps TRBD1 (6 bases). Trimming stripped 7 bases from V and 4 bases from J, with 14 bases between. The CDR3 extends over 13 amino acids. Germline CDR1 is MDHEN and CDR2 is SYDVKM. CDR3 amino acids: CASTRDTIYEQYF. CDR3 nucleotide sequence: TGTGCCAGCACCCGGGACACTATATACGAGCAGTACTTC.

In DNA, the CDR3 is TGTGCCAGCAGCGGACGGGCTAGCGGGAGCACAGATACGCAGTATTTT. Its protein product is CASSGRASGSTDTQYF. The rearrangement uses TRBV3-1 (or the pseudogene TRBV3-2) and TRBJ2-3, with TRBD2 matching over 8 bases. Germline lookup yields CDR1 LGHDT and CDR2 YNNKEL (reference sequence). With 5 bases clipped from V and 0 bases from J, the junction kept 7 bases outside the gene matches. There are 16 residues in the CDR3.

The rearrangement joins TRBV3-1 (or the pseudogene TRBV3-2) to TRBJ1-1; D not resolved. CDR3 length equals 13 residues. The germline CDR1 and CDR2 sequences are LGHDT and YNNKEL (reference sequence). Between the trimmed V and J ends, which lost 3 bases and 1 base, there was a span of 6 bases. The CDR3 spells CASSHTPNTEAFF. The DNA for the CDR3 is TGTGCCAGCAGCCACACACCGAACACTGAAGCTTTCTTT.

The chain joins TRBV5-1 to TRBJ2-3; TRBD2 matches 9 bases. Per the germline V gene, CDR1 is SGHRS and CDR2 is YFSETQ. The trim removed 0 bases at V and 1 base at J, leaving 3 bases unmatched. This CDR3 comprises 16 residues. The CDR3 bases are TGCGCCAGCAGCTTGGCCCGGACTAGCGGCACAGATACGCAGTATTTT. Protein: CASSLARTSGTDTQYF.

The V call is TRBV12-3 or TRBV12-4, the J call TRBJ2-1, with no clear D. The ends were cut back, 6 bases at V and 10 bases at J, with 7 bases in the middle. CDR3 length equals 10 residues. The CDR3 spells CASRSREQFF. The CDR3 bases are TGTGCCAGCAGGTCTAGGGAGCAGTTCTTC.

This chain joins TRBV12-3 or TRBV12-4 and TRBJ1-1; no reliable D call. The CDR3 totals 13 residues. V lost 3 bases to trimming and J lost 2 bases, with 7 bases between them. The CDR3 DNA reads as TGTGCCAGCAGTTTCTCGGGTAACACTGAAGCTTTCTTT. It yields the protein CASSFSGNTEAFF.

V usage is TRBV18 and J usage is TRBJ1-2, with 8 bases aligning to TRBD1. Trimming at V came to 6 bases and at J to 7 bases, leaving 7 bases not matched to a gene. Germline V gene lookup returns CDR1 KGHSH and CDR2 LQKENI. This CDR3 is built from 13 residues. CDR3: CASSSTGASGYTF. DNA for the CDR3: TGTGCCAGCTCGTCGACAGGGGCGTCTGGCTACACCTTC.

The rearrangement uses TRBV7-9 and TRBJ2-2, with TRBD2 matching 13 bases. The V segment lost 11 bases and the J segment 3 bases; nucleotides outside the gene matches: 6. CDR3 length: 15 residues. CDR1 is SEHNR and CDR2 is FQNEAQ in the germline V gene (reference sequence). Here the CDR3 reads CAAGLAGDYTGELFF. CDR3 coding DNA: TGTGCCGCTGGACTAGCGGGGGACTACACCGGGGAGCTGTTTTTT. The full variable domain, with the rest looked up from reference TRBV7-9 and TRBJ2-2, is DTGVSQNPRHKITKRGQNVTFRCDPISEHNRLYWYRQTLGQGPEFLTYFQNEAQLEKSRLLSDRFSAERPKGSFSTLEIQRTEQGDSAMYLCAAGLAGDYTGELFFGEGSRLTVL.

CDR3 nucleotides: TGTGCCAGCAGCTTTAATGAAAAACTGTTTTTT. Amino acids: CASSFNEKLFF. The gene calls are TRBV11-2 and TRBJ1-4; D remains unclear. Germline CDR1 reads SGHAT; CDR2 reads FQNNGV. V was clipped by 3 bases and J by 4 bases, with 0 bases between them. This CDR3 contains 11 residues.

This rearrangement joins TRBV29-1 to TRBJ1-1; D is possibly TRBD1 (5 bases). The germline V and J ends were trimmed by 7 bases and 0 bases, with 21 bases remaining between them. From germline, CDR1 is SQVTM and CDR2 ANQGSEA. The CDR3 is 16 residues long. The CDR3 region has the DNA TGCAGCGGTTGGCGCCCAGGGCCGGATATGAACACTGAAGCTTTCTTT. It is translated as CSGWRPGPDMNTEAFF.

This chain connects TRBV24-1 to TRBJ2-7; the D gene is possibly TRBD1 (5 bases). The ends were cut back, 5 bases at V and 2 bases at J, with 27 bases in the middle. The CDR3 covers 19 residues. Germline V gene data show CDR1 as KGHDR and CDR2 as SFDVKD. CDR3 coding DNA: TGTGCCACCAGTGTCCTTACGCTCCAGGGAAGTAGGGTTACCTACGAGCAGTACTTC. Its protein product is CATSVLTLQGSRVTYEQYF.

V gene TRBV11-3 combines with J gene TRBJ2-3, with D perhaps matching TRBD2 (6 bases). The germline V gene has CDR1 SGHNT and CDR2 YENEEA. The length of the CDR3 is 16 residues. V was cut by 3 bases and J by 2 bases, with 15 bases left in between. The CDR3 loop reads CASSFGLGGVTDTQYF. In DNA, the CDR3 is TGTGCCAGCAGCTTCGGTCTGGGGGGAGTCACAGATACGCAGTATTTT.

The chain recombines TRBV12-5 with TRBJ2-2; D might be TRBD1 (5 bases). Trimming took off 7 bases at V and 4 bases at J, with 13 bases between the two ends. CDR3 size: 14 residues. CDR1 is LGHNT and CDR2 is FRNRAP in the germline V gene. Here the CDR3 DNA reads TGTGCTAGTGCCGTTAGGGGTCCCACCGGGGAGCTGTTTTTT. Its translation is CASAVRGPTGELFF.

This chain connects TRBV5-1 to TRBJ2-3; TRBD1 matches at 8 bases. This CDR3 spans 19 amino acids. Per germline, CDR1 SGHRS and CDR2 YFSETQ. The ends lost 1 base at V and 4 bases at J; junction bases unmatched: 17. The CDR3 sequence is CASSLIVVGGTGEADTQYF. The DNA for the CDR3 is TGCGCCAGCAGCTTGATAGTAGTCGGCGGGACAGGAGAAGCAGATACGCAGTATTTT.

The CDR3 bases are TGTGCCAGCAGTTTCCTCCTAGGGACAGGGACTCACTATGGCTACACCTTC. Amino acids: CASSFLLGTGTHYGYTF. The J gene is TRBJ1-2, the V gene TRBV27; 9 bases are a match to TRBD1. V shed 3 bases and J 3 bases; nucleotides not matched to a gene: 11. The germline V gene has CDR1 MNHEY and CDR2 SMNVEV (reference sequence). The CDR3 runs 17 residues.

V gene TRBV2 combines with J gene TRBJ1-5, with TRBD1 matching over 9 bases. V lost 2 bases and J lost 6; bases outside the gene matches: 11. CDR1 and CDR2 (germline): SNHLY, FYNNEI. The CDR3 length is 17 residues. The CDR3 sequence: CASSEQTGQGGVQPQHF. CDR3 in DNA: TGTGCCAGCAGTGAACAGACGGGACAGGGAGGAGTTCAGCCCCAGCATTTT.

V and J are TRBV12-3 or TRBV12-4 and TRBJ2-1, with 7 positions matching TRBD2. Germline trimming cut 4 bases from V and 11 bases from J; bases unmatched to any gene: 8. The CDR3 runs 13 residues. The CDR3 reads CASSSPSGYKQFF. The DNA for the CDR3 is TGTGCCAGCAGTTCCCCTAGCGGTTACAAGCAGTTCTTC.

The J gene is TRBJ1-2, the V gene TRBV2; the match to TRBD1 covers 9 bases. V shed 10 bases, J shed 5 bases, and the junction held 11 bases outside the gene matches. Germline lookup yields CDR1 SNHLY and CDR2 FYNNEI. CDR3 length: 14 amino acids. CDR3 sequence (DNA): TGTGCCAACATGAGGACAGGGGAGGAGTATGGCTACACCTTC. Its translation is CANMRTGEEYGYTF. Supplemented by reference TRBV2 and TRBJ1-2, the full variable domain reads EPEVTQTPSHQVTQMGQEVILRCVPISNHLYFYWYRQILGQKVEFLVSFYNNEISEKSEIFDDQFSVERPDGSNFTLKIRSTKLEDSAMYFCANMRTGEEYGYTFGSGTRLTVV.

This clone was found a few times. The chain uses TRBV30 and TRBJ2-3; D is perhaps TRBD2 (6 bases). The germline gives CDR1 GTSNPN, CDR2 SVGIG (reference sequence). V was cut by 1 base and J by 3 bases, with 11 bases left in between. The CDR3 is 14 amino acids. In nucleotides, the CDR3 is TGTGCCTGGAGTGCCCGGGGGAGTACAGATACGCAGTATTTT. It translates to CAWSARGSTDTQYF.

The CDR3 here is CAISERGSSYEQYF. CDR3 nucleotides: TGTGCCATCAGTGAACGGGGGAGCTCCTACGAGCAGTACTTC. The chain uses TRBV10-3 and TRBJ2-7, with D perhaps matching TRBD2 (6 bases). Trimming cost V 3 bases and J 0 bases, with 9 bases left between them. The CDR3 is 14 amino acids. Germline CDR1 ENHRY, CDR2 SYGVKD.

This chain connects TRBV2 to TRBJ2-1, with 16 bases fitting TRBD2. J gave up 7 bases and V 3 bases, and 3 bases lay outside the gene matches. Germline assignment: CDR1 SNHLY and CDR2 FYNNEI. The CDR3 contains 16 residues. CDR3 DNA sequence: TGTGCCAGCAGTGAGGGACTAGCGGGGGGGGCGAATGAGCAGTTCTTC. Protein: CASSEGLAGGANEQFF.

A note on this clone: Other DNA sequences in this specimen translate into the identical CDR3. This chain joins TRBV19 and TRBJ2-3; D uncertain. Germline-derived CDR1 and CDR2 are LNHDA and SQIVND (reference sequence). Trimming shortened V by 5 bases and J by 6 bases, and 9 bases separated the two germline ends. The length of the CDR3 is 12 residues. CDR3 nucleotides: TGTGCCAGTAGTCCCGGTGCGGATACGCAGTATTTT. Residues: CASSPGADTQYF.

The chain links TRBV11-2 to TRBJ2-7; the D is unclear. V lost 1 base, J lost 4 bases, and 11 bases lay in between. This CDR3 region has 14 residues. Germline V gene data show CDR1 as SGHAT and CDR2 as FQNNGV. CDR3 sequence reads: CASSLGGSLYEQYF. CDR3 DNA: TGTGCCAGCAGCTTAGGCGGTAGCTTGTACGAGCAGTACTTC.

This chain links TRBV15 with TRBJ2-3; perhaps TRBD2 as D (6 bases). CDR3 size: 15 residues. Trimming took 0 bases from V and 1 from J, leaving 8 bases between them. Germline CDR1 is LNHNV and CDR2 is YYDKDF (reference sequence). This CDR3 reads CATSREGGGTDTQYF. The CDR3, as DNA: TGTGCCACCAGCAGAGAGGGCGGGGGCACAGATACGCAGTATTTT.

V is TRBV7-9 and J is TRBJ1-1; possibly TRBD1 for D (6 bases). The germline gives CDR1 SEHNR, CDR2 FQNEAQ (reference sequence). The CDR3 totals 14 residues. Deletions cut 1 base from V and 4 bases from J, with 10 bases between. CDR3 sequence: CASSLETGTTEAFF. CDR3 nucleotide sequence: TGTGCCAGCAGCTTAGAAACAGGGACCACTGAAGCTTTCTTT.